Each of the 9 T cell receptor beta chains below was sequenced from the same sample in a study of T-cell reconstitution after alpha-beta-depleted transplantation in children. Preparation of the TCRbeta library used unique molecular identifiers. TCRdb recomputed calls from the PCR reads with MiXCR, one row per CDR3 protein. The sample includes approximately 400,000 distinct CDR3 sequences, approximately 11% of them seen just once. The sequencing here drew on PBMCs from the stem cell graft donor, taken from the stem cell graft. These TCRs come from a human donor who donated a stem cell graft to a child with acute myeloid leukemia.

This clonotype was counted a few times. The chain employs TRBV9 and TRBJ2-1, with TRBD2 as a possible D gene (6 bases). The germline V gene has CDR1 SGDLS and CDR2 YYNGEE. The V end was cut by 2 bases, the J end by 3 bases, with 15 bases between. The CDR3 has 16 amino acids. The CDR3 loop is CASSVSHSGHYNEQFF. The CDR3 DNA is TGTGCCAGCAGCGTCTCTCATAGCGGACACTACAATGAGCAGTTCTTC.

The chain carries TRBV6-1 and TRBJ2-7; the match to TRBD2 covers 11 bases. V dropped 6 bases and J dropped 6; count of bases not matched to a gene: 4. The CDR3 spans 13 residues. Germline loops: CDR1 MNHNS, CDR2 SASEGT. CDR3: CASRLAGEIEQYF. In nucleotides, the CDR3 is TGTGCCAGCAGACTAGCGGGAGAAATCGAGCAGTACTTC.

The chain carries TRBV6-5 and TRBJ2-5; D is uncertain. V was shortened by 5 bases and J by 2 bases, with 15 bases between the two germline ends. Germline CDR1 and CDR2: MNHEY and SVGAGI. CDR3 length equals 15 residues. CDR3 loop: CASSHPASGQETQYF. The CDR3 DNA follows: TGTGCCAGCAGTCACCCCGCTTCGGGTCAAGAGACCCAGTACTTC.

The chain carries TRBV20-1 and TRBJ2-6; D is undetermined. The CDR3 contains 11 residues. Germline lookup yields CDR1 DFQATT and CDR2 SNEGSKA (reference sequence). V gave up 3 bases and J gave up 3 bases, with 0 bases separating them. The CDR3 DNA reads TGCAGTGCTAGTGGGGCCAACGTCCTGACTTTC. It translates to CSASGANVLTF.

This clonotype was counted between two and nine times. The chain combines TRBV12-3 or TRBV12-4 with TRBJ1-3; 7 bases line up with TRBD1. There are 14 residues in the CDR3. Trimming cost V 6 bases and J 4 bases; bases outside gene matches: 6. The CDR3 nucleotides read TGTGCCAGCAGCGCCCGACAGGGAGGAAACACCATATATTTT. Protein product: CASSARQGGNTIYF.

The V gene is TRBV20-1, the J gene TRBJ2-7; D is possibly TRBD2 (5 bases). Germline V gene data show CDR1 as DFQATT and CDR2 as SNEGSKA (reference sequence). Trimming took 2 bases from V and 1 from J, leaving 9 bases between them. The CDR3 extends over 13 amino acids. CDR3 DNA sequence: TGCAGTGCTAGACTAGCCGCATCCTACGAGCAGTACGTC. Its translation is CSARLAASYEQYV.

Here the CDR3 reads CASSLGVMGIDQPQHF. CDR3 nucleotide sequence: TGTGCCAGCAGCTTAGGGGTAATGGGGATCGATCAGCCCCAGCATTTT. The chain has TRBV7-2 and TRBJ1-5, with D unclear. This CDR3 has 16 amino acids. Looked up from germline, CDR1 is SGHTA and CDR2 is FQGNSA. V was trimmed by 1 base and J by 5 bases, leaving 15 bases between them. The whole variable domain, remainder taken from reference TRBV7-2 and TRBJ1-5, is GAGVSQSPSNKVTEKGKDVELRCDPISGHTALYWYRQSLGQGLEFLIYFQGNSAPDKSGLPSDRFSAERTGGSVSTLTIQRTQQEDSAVYLCASSLGVMGIDQPQHFGDGTRLSIL.

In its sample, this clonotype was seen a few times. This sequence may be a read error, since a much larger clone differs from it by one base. The CDR3 protein is CSATPLSGIYNEQFF. The CDR3, as DNA: TGCAGTGCGACACCCCTATCGGGGATCTACAATGAGCAGTTCTTC. The chain has TRBV20-1 and TRBJ2-1, with D maybe TRBD2 (5 bases). Trimming left V 6 bases short and J 3 bases short, with 18 bases between. Germline CDR1 reads DFQATT; CDR2 reads SNEGSKA (reference sequence). The length of the CDR3 is 15 residues.

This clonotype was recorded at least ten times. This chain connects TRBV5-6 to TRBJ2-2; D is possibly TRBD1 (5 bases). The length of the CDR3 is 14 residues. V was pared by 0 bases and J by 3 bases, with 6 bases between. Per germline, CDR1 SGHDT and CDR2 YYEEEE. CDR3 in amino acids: CASSLGQYTGELFF. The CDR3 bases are TGTGCCAGCAGCTTGGGACAGTACACCGGGGAGCTGTTTTTT.